Sequencing of this T cell receptor beta chain was carried out in a study of response to subunit inactivated influenza vaccine. The study's findings and limits: Authors suggested each seasonal flu vaccination may recruit only limited numbers of new T cells.

TCRdb used MiXCR to reprocess the RT-PCR reads, holding one entry per CDR3 protein. The top ten clones hold over 9% of a sample with about 300,000 distinct CDR3 sequences, around 22% of them seen once. The CDR3 extends over 15 amino acids. V was trimmed by 5 bases and J by 0 bases, leaving 13 bases between them. This clonotype has only a few counts. Its specificity is not known. This TCR came from a man between 50 and 75 years old who received an inactivated influenza vaccine. The chain joins TRBV12-3 or TRBV12-4 to TRBJ1-2; D is undetermined. The sequencing used PBMCs from blood, collected about 20 months after vaccination. Here the CDR3 DNA reads TGTGCCAGCAGTAACTCGGGCTCAGCTAACTATGGCTACACCTTC. Its translation: CASSNSGSANYGYTF.